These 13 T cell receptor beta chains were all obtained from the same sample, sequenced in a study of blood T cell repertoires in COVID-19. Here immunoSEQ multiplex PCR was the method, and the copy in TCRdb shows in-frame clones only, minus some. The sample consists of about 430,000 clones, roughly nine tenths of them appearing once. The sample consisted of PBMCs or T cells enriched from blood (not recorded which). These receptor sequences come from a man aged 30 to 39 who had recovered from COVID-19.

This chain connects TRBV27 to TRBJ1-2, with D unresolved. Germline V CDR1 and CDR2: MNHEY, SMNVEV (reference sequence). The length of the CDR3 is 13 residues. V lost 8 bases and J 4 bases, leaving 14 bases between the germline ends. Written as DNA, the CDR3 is TGTGCCAGCGGTAGCGGTACGGGCTATGGCTACACCTTC. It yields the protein CASGSGTGYGYTF.

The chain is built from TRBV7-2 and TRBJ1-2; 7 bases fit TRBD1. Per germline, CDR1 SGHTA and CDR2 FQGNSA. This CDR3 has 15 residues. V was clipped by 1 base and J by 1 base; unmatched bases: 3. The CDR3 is CASSLVPGGNYGYTF. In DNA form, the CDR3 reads TGTGCCAGCAGCTTAGTTCCAGGGGGTAACTATGGCTACACCTTC.

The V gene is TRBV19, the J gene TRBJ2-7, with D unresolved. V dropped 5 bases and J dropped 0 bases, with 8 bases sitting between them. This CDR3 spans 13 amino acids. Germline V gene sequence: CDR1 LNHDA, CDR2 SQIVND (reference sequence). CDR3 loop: CASSLLVSYEQYF. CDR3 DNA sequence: TGTGCCAGTAGTTTACTGGTCTCCTACGAGCAGTACTTC.

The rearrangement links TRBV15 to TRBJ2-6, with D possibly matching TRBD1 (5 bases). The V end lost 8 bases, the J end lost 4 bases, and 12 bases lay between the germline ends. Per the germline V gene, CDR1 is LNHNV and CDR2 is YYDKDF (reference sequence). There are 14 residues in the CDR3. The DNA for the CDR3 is TGTGCCACCCATAGGGGCGAAGGGGCCAACGTCCTGACTTTC. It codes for CATHRGEGANVLTF.

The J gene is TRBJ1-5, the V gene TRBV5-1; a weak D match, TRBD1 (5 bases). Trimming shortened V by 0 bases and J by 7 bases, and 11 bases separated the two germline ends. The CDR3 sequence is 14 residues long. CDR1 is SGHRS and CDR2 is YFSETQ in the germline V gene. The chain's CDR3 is CASSLEAGQQPQHF. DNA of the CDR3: TGCGCCAGCAGCTTGGAGGCAGGGCAGCAGCCCCAGCATTTT.

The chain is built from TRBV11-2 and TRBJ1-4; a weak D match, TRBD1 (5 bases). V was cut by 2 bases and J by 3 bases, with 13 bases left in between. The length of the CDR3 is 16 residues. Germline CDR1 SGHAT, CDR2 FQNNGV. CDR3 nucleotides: TGTGCCAGCAGCTTACGGAGGCGGGGCTCTAATGAAAAACTGTTTTTT. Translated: CASSLRRRGSNEKLFF.

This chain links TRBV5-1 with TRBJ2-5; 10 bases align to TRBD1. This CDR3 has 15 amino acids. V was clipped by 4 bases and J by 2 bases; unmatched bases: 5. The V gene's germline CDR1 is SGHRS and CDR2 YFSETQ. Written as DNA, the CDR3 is TGCGCCAGCAGCCCCGGGACAGGGGCTCAAGAGACCCAGTACTTC. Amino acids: CASSPGTGAQETQYF.

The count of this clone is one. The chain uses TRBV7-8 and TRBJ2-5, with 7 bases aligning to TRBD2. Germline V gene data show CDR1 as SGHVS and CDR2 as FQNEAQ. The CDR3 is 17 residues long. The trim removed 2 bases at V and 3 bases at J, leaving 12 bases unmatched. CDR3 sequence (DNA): TGTGCCAGCAGCTTACGGTTCAATGGGCGGGAGAAAGAGACCCAGTACTTC. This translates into CASSLRFNGREKETQYF.

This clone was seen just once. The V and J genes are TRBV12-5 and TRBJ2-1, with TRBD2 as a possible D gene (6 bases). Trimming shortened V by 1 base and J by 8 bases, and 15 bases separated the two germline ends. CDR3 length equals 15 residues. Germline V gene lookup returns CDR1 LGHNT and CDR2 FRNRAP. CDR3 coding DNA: TGTGCTAGTGGTTTGGGGGGGACTCCCGGGGATGAGCAGTTCTTC. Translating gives CASGLGGTPGDEQFF.

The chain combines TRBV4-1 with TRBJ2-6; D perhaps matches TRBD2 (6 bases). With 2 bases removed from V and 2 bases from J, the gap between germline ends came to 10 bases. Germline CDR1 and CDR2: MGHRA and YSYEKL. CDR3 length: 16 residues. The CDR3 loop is CASSQTGGTGANVLTF. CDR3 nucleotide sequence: TGCGCCAGCAGCCAAACTGGGGGGACTGGGGCCAACGTCCTGACTTTC.

CDR3 nucleotides: TGTGCCAGCAGCTTATTTTTCGGAGCGGGTACCACCGGGGAGCTGTTTTTT. Amino acids: CASSLFFGAGTTGELFF. The V gene is TRBV7-2, the J gene TRBJ2-2; tentatively, D is TRBD2 (6 bases). Germline values: CDR1 SGHTA, CDR2 FQGNSA. Trimming stripped 2 bases from V and 4 bases from J, with 17 bases between. The CDR3 is 17 residues long.

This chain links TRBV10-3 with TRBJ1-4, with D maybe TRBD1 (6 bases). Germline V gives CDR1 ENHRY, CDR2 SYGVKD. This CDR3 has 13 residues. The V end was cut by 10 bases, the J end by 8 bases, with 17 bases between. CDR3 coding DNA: TGTGCCACAGGGGTACAGGTATCAGAAAAACTGTTTTTT. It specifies CATGVQVSEKLFF.

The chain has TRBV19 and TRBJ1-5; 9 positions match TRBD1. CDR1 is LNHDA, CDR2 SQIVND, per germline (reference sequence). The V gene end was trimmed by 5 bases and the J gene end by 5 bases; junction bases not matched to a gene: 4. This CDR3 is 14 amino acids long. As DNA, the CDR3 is TGTGCCAGTAGTTCGGGACAGGGCTATCAGCCCCAGCATTTT. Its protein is CASSSGQGYQPQHF.